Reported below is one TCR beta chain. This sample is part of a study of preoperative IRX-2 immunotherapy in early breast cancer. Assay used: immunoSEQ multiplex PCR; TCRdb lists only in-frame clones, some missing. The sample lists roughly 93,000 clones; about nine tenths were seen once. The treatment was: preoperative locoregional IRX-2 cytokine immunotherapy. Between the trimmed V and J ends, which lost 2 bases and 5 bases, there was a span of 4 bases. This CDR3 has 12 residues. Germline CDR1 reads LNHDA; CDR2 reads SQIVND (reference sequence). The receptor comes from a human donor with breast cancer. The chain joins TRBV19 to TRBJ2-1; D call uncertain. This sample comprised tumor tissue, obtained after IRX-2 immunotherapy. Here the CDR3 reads CASSITDNEQFF. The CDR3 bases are TGTGCCAGTAGTATAACGGACAATGAGCAGTTCTTC.